The present T cell receptor beta chain was sequenced within a study of T cell changes during pregnancy in multiple sclerosis. Method: immunoSEQ multiplex PCR; TCRdb's copy keeps in-frame clones and lacks some. The table records around 45,000 clones, just under 95% of them present only once. V lost 5 bases to trimming and J lost 6 bases; unmatched junction nucleotides: 8. The germline V gene encodes CDR1 LNHDA and CDR2 SQIVND (reference sequence). The CDR3 sequence is 15 residues long. The chain has TRBV19 and TRBJ2-2; 8 bases align to TRBD2. This TCR derives from a female donor with multiple sclerosis, enrolled in a pregnancy study. The sequences come from CD4+ T cells from peripheral blood mononuclear cells, collected in the third trimester of pregnancy. In nucleotides, the CDR3 is TGTGCCAGTAGTCATCCCGCAGCGGGAGCCGGGGAGCTGTTTTTT. Translation: CASSHPAAGAGELFF. The variable domain in full, completed from reference TRBV19 and TRBJ2-2, reads DGGITQSPKYLFRKEGQNVTLSCEQNLNHDAMYWYRQDPGQGLRLIYYSQIVNDFQKGDIAEGYSVSREKKESFPLTVTSAQKNPTAFYLCASSHPAAGAGELFFGEGSRLTVL.